The 5 T cell receptor beta chains below come from one sample, sequenced in a study of shared clonotypes between healthy human individuals. Some clones are missing from TCRdb's copy, which holds only in-frame ones; the method was immunoSEQ multiplex PCR. This table holds a few million clones, approximately 90% found once. Sequences were obtained from naive CD4+ T cells sorted from blood. Specified subset: CD45RA+ positively selected. The receptors derive from a man aged 18 to 30 in good health.

V and J are TRBV15 and TRBJ2-3, with 8 nucleotides matching TRBD1. CDR3 length equals 15 residues. Germline-derived CDR1 and CDR2 are LNHNV and YYDKDF (reference sequence). The ends lost 8 bases at V and 5 bases at J; junction bases unmatched: 12. DNA for the CDR3: TGTGCCACCCATGAGAGCAGGGGGCGGAAAGATACGCAGTATTTT. The encoded protein is CATHESRGRKDTQYF.

Note on this clone: The same CDR3 is also encoded by other DNA sequences in this sample. The chain has TRBV2 and TRBJ2-1, with 8 bases fitting TRBD1. J was trimmed by 7 bases and V by 4 bases; bases with no gene match: 6. The CDR3 contains 14 residues. Germline V gene lookup returns CDR1 SNHLY and CDR2 FYNNEI. This CDR3 reads CASSGQGAGNEQFF. The DNA for the CDR3 is TGTGCCAGCAGTGGCCAGGGGGCGGGAAATGAGCAGTTCTTC.

This clone has a handful of counts. The chain uses TRBV2 and TRBJ1-6; D perhaps matches TRBD1 (6 bases). CDR1 and CDR2 from the germline V gene are SNHLY and FYNNEI. The CDR3 covers 14 residues. V lost 7 bases and J 9 bases, leaving 16 bases between the germline ends. CDR3 loop: CASNPQGISSPLHF. The CDR3 DNA sequence: TGTGCCAGCAATCCGCAGGGGATTAGTTCACCCCTCCACTTT. Complete variable domain (other parts from reference TRBV2 and TRBJ1-6): EPEVTQTPSHQVTQMGQEVILRCVPISNHLYFYWYRQILGQKVEFLVSFYNNEISEKSEIFDDQFSVERPDGSNFTLKIRSTKLEDSAMYFCASNPQGISSPLHFGNGTRLTVT.

The chain carries TRBV5-1 and TRBJ1-2, with D possibly matching TRBD1 (5 bases). The germline V gene encodes CDR1 SGHRS and CDR2 YFSETQ. Between the trimmed V and J ends, which lost 4 bases and 6 bases, there was a span of 19 bases. The CDR3 spans 15 residues. The CDR3 sequence is CASSQTGASVNGYTF. CDR3 in DNA: TGCGCCAGCAGCCAGACCGGGGCGAGCGTGAATGGCTACACCTTC.

This clone occurred once. The chain couples TRBV19 to TRBJ2-7, with TRBD2 as a possible D gene (5 bases). From germline, CDR1 is LNHDA and CDR2 SQIVND (reference sequence). This CDR3 region has 15 residues. Trimming shortened V by 2 bases and J by 0 bases, and 11 bases separated the two germline ends. The CDR3 here is CASSIKTGSSYEQYF. The CDR3 DNA is TGTGCCAGTAGTATAAAGACGGGGAGCTCCTACGAGCAGTACTTC.